The 25 T cell receptor beta chains below were found in one sample sequenced in a study of blood T cell repertoires in COVID-19. Sequencing was performed with immunoSEQ multiplex PCR; in TCRdb, only in-frame clones are kept and a portion is missing. The table has roughly 500,000 clones, 75% to 90% seen once; the top ten hold around 0.9%. Sequences were obtained from peripheral blood. These receptors all stem from a man younger than 30 with COVID-19, enrolled during active disease.

On this clone: Other DNA sequences of this sample code for an identical CDR3. The CDR3 region has the DNA TGTGCCAGTAGTCCGGGGGCCTACGAGCAGTACTTC. Translation gives CASSPGAYEQYF. This chain links TRBV19 with TRBJ2-7, with a weak D call TRBD2 (6 bases). The ends were cut back, 5 bases at V and 2 bases at J, with 7 bases in the middle. The germline V gene has CDR1 LNHDA and CDR2 SQIVND (reference sequence). The CDR3 has 12 amino acids. Combining the CDR3 with reference TRBV19 and TRBJ2-7 gives the whole variable domain DGGITQSPKYLFRKEGQNVTLSCEQNLNHDAMYWYRQDPGQGLRLIYYSQIVNDFQKGDIAEGYSVSREKKESFPLTVTSAQKNPTAFYLCASSPGAYEQYFGPGTRLTVT.

The chain has TRBV5-6 and TRBJ1-1; perhaps TRBD1 as D (5 bases). The germline gives CDR1 SGHDT, CDR2 YYEEEE. The V end was cut by 0 bases, the J end by 7 bases, with 10 bases between. The CDR3 length is 13 residues. This CDR3 is CASSLGQGVEAFF. CDR3 in DNA: TGTGCCAGCAGCTTGGGGCAAGGGGTTGAAGCTTTCTTT.

This chain joins TRBV24-1 and TRBJ2-1; 7 bases match TRBD2. V lost 0 bases, J lost 1 base, and 2 bases stayed unmatched. CDR1 is KGHDR and CDR2 is SFDVKD in the germline V gene. The CDR3 covers 16 residues. CDR3 bases: TGTGCCACCAGTGATTTGGCTAGCGGATCCTACAATGAGCAGTTCTTC. This gives the protein CATSDLASGSYNEQFF.

The chain carries TRBV11-2 and TRBJ1-6, with D perhaps matching TRBD1 (5 bases). CDR3 size: 15 residues. Trimming removed 6 bases at V and 7 bases at J, with 16 bases between. The germline gives CDR1 SGHAT, CDR2 FQNNGV. The CDR3 reads CASSSQATVNSPLHF. The DNA of the CDR3 is TGTGCCAGCAGTTCCCAAGCGACAGTAAATTCACCCCTCCACTTT.

The chain couples TRBV6-1 to TRBJ1-5, with a tentative D call TRBD1 (5 bases). Germline values: CDR1 MNHNS, CDR2 SASEGT. Trimming took off 2 bases at V and 7 bases at J, with 15 bases between the two ends. This CDR3 is 15 amino acids long. The CDR3 loop is CASSESPQGGQPQHF. Here the CDR3 DNA reads TGTGCCAGCAGTGAAAGTCCCCAGGGAGGACAGCCCCAGCATTTT.

This chain uses TRBV12-3 or TRBV12-4 with TRBJ2-3; D perhaps matches TRBD2 (5 bases). The V end lost 8 bases, the J end lost 5 bases, and 8 bases lay between the germline ends. This CDR3 region has 11 residues. The CDR3 sequence is CASGGLDTQYF. The CDR3 DNA follows: TGTGCCAGCGGCGGGTTAGATACGCAGTATTTT.

This chain connects TRBV13 to TRBJ2-1; D gene unclear. The CDR3 loop spans 14 amino acids. V shed 3 bases and J shed 1 base, with 7 bases lying between them. The germline V gene has CDR1 PRHDT and CDR2 FYEKMQ (reference sequence). The CDR3 spells CASSFHESYNEQFF. Written as DNA, the CDR3 is TGTGCCAGCAGCTTTCACGAGTCCTACAATGAGCAGTTCTTC.

This chain uses TRBV18 with TRBJ1-1; D not certain. The V end was cut by 3 bases, the J end by 4 bases, with 9 bases between. The CDR3 runs 13 residues. Germline V CDR1 and CDR2: KGHSH, LQKENI. In DNA form, the CDR3 reads TGTGCCAGCTCACCCCCCCCAGGCACTGAAGCTTTCTTT. This translates into CASSPPPGTEAFF.

J is TRBJ2-7 and V is TRBV27; weak D call: TRBD2 (5 bases). Trimming left V 7 bases short and J 6 bases short, with 13 bases between. The CDR3 is made up of 12 amino acids. Germline V lookup: CDR1 MNHEY, CDR2 SMNVEV (reference sequence). The CDR3 loop is CASTDEEGEQYF. The CDR3 DNA reads TGTGCCAGCACCGATGAAGAGGGCGAGCAGTACTTC.

V and J are TRBV7-9 and TRBJ1-2; no firm D call. Germline loops: CDR1 SEHNR, CDR2 FQNEAQ (reference sequence). Trimming removed 3 bases from V and 2 bases from J, with 7 bases in between. This CDR3 is built from 13 residues. The CDR3 DNA sequence: TGTGCCAGCAGCTTTTGGCAGAACTATGGCTACACCTTC. Protein product: CASSFWQNYGYTF.

V is TRBV6-2 or TRBV6-3 and J is TRBJ1-1; TRBD1 is a possible D gene (6 bases). V lost 5 bases, J lost 4 bases, and 20 bases lay in between. Germline-derived CDR1 and CDR2 are MNHEY and SVGEGT. The CDR3 loop spans 16 amino acids. CDR3 coding DNA: TGTGCCAGCAGTCGGCGACAGGTCCCCTTGGTCACTGAAGCTTTCTTT. Translated: CASSRRQVPLVTEAFF.

The CDR3 coding sequence is TGTGCCAGCAGGGGGGCAGCGGGAGCTTTCGGGGAGCTGTTTTTT. Its translation is CASRGAAGAFGELFF. The V gene is TRBV6-5, the J gene TRBJ2-2; TRBD2 matches at 8 bases. CDR1 and CDR2 from the germline V gene are MNHEY and SVGAGI. With 6 bases clipped from V and 7 bases from J, the junction kept 10 bases outside the gene matches. CDR3 size: 15 residues.

In this sample, this clone turned up once. This chain links TRBV6-5 with TRBJ2-7; TRBD1 is a possible D gene (6 bases). Trimming removed 6 bases at V and 6 bases at J, with 21 bases between. The CDR3 has 15 residues. Germline assignment: CDR1 MNHEY and CDR2 SVGAGI. The CDR3, as DNA: TGTGCCAGCAGCCACCGACAGGAGCCTGACCCCGAGCAGTACTTC. Translated, it gives CASSHRQEPDPEQYF.

This chain uses TRBV20-1 with TRBJ2-3, with D uncertain. This CDR3 has 13 amino acids. The germline V gene has CDR1 DFQATT and CDR2 SNEGSKA (reference sequence). The ends were cut back, 3 bases at V and 5 bases at J, with 12 bases in the middle. The CDR3 DNA reads TGCAGTGCTAGTGGGCTAGTATTAGATACGCAGTATTTT. Translation gives CSASGLVLDTQYF.

In this sample, this clone turned up once. The rearrangement links TRBV7-6 to TRBJ1-1; no firm D call. CDR1 is SGHVS and CDR2 is FNYEAQ in the germline V gene. Trimming stripped 4 bases from V and 0 bases from J, with 6 bases between. This CDR3 has 13 amino acids. The CDR3 here is CASSSIMNTEAFF. The DNA for the CDR3 is TGTGCCAGCAGCTCAATCATGAACACTGAAGCTTTCTTT.

The chain combines TRBV29-1 with TRBJ2-1; TRBD2 agrees at 9 bases. Trimming cost V 8 bases and J 8 bases; bases outside gene matches: 13. Germline V gene sequence: CDR1 SQVTM, CDR2 ANQGSEA. The CDR3 totals 14 residues. CDR3 in amino acids: CSCSGLAMFDEQFF. The CDR3 nucleotides read TGCAGCTGTAGCGGACTAGCGATGTTTGATGAGCAGTTCTTC.

The CDR3 loop reads CASSVQGLEGNEQFF. The DNA for the CDR3 is TGTGCCAGCAGCGTACAGGGACTCGAAGGGAATGAGCAGTTCTTC. The chain recombines TRBV9 with TRBJ2-1; maybe TRBD2 (6 bases). The CDR3 contains 15 residues. The germline CDR1 and CDR2 sequences are SGDLS and YYNGEE. The V and J ends lost 1 base and 7 bases respectively, with 15 bases between them.

The chain carries TRBV2 and TRBJ2-5, with D maybe TRBD1 (6 bases). Germline CDR1 is SNHLY and CDR2 is FYNNEI. This CDR3 contains 16 residues. The V end was cut by 3 bases, the J end by 2 bases, with 16 bases between. The CDR3 region has the DNA TGTGCCAGCAGTGACCCGCCGGGACAACGACAAGAGACCCAGTACTTC. Translation gives CASSDPPGQRQETQYF. The variable domain in full, with the rest retrieved from reference TRBV2 and TRBJ2-5, is EPEVTQTPSHQVTQMGQEVILRCVPISNHLYFYWYRQILGQKVEFLVSFYNNEISEKSEIFDDQFSVERPDGSNFTLKIRSTKLEDSAMYFCASSDPPGQRQETQYFGPGTRLLVL.

This clone was picked up one time. The chain employs TRBV3-1 (or the pseudogene TRBV3-2) and TRBJ2-7; 9 nucleotides match TRBD2. Germline loops: CDR1 LGHDT, CDR2 YNNKEL (reference sequence). Unmatched junction bases numbered 6, after V lost 1 base and J lost 2 bases. The CDR3 has 16 amino acids. In DNA, the CDR3 is TGTGCCAGCAGCCAAGGCGCGGGAGGGATCGCCTACGAGCAGTACTTC. It codes for CASSQGAGGIAYEQYF.

The V and J genes are TRBV6-4 and TRBJ1-2, with 8 nucleotides matching TRBD1. In germline, CDR1 is MRHNA, CDR2 SNTAGT. This CDR3 contains 12 residues. Trimming cost V 10 bases and J 5 bases; bases outside gene matches: 6. CDR3: CATPTGEYGYTF. The CDR3 bases are TGTGCCACCCCGACAGGGGAATATGGCTACACCTTC.

The chain recombines TRBV11-1 with TRBJ2-5; possible D gene TRBD1, 6 bases. The CDR3 is made up of 15 amino acids. Germline V lookup: CDR1 SGHAT, CDR2 FQDESV (reference sequence). Trimming stripped 5 bases from V and 1 base from J, with 14 bases between. CDR3 DNA: TGTGCCAGCAGCCACCGGACAGACCGCCAAGAGACCCAGTACTTC. Translating it yields CASSHRTDRQETQYF.

The chain employs TRBV2 and TRBJ2-5, with 7 bases lining up with TRBD2. The V segment lost 8 bases and the J segment 5 bases; nucleotides outside the gene matches: 11. CDR1 SNHLY and CDR2 FYNNEI come from the germline V gene. CDR3 size: 14 residues. CDR3 protein: CASRLEVGGETQYF. CDR3 in DNA: TGTGCCAGCCGGTTAGAGGTCGGGGGGGAGACCCAGTACTTC.

The rearrangement uses TRBV28 and TRBJ1-2; 9 bases are shared with TRBD1. CDR1 is MDHEN, CDR2 SYDVKM, per germline. With V trimmed by 6 bases and J by 2 bases, 4 bases remained unmatched. There are 14 residues in the CDR3. The CDR3, as DNA: TGTGCCAGCAGCCGGACAGGGGTGAACTATGGCTACACCTTC. Its translation is CASSRTGVNYGYTF.

This chain connects TRBV2 to TRBJ2-5; tentative D call: TRBD2 (6 bases). The CDR3 totals 14 residues. V was clipped by 7 bases and J by 0 bases, with 12 bases between them. Germline V gene sequence: CDR1 SNHLY, CDR2 FYNNEI. The CDR3 DNA reads TGTGCCAGCAAACCTAGCGAGTACCAAGAGACCCAGTACTTC. It codes for CASKPSEYQETQYF.

This clone was found once. V is TRBV5-4 and J is TRBJ2-7; 7 bases match TRBD2. The CDR3 is 18 residues long. The germline gives CDR1 SGHNT, CDR2 YYREEE (reference sequence). With V trimmed by 0 bases and J by 1 base, 13 bases remained unmatched. CDR3 residues: CASSLGRITSARSYEQYF. Here the CDR3 DNA reads TGTGCCAGCAGCTTGGGACGCATAACTAGCGCGCGATCCTACGAGCAGTACTTC.